Below are 28 T cell receptor beta chains sequenced from a single sample in a study of blood T cell repertoires in COVID-19. Using immunoSEQ multiplex PCR, the repertoire was profiled, and TCRdb retains in-frame clones only, with some absent. The table includes about 300,000 clones, more than 75% detected once. The source material was peripheral blood. These receptors were obtained from a woman between 50 and 59 years old with acute or convalescent COVID-19.

In this sample, this clone turned up once. The chain has TRBV7-9 and TRBJ2-7, with TRBD1 matching 7 bases. V was clipped by 6 bases and J by 2 bases; unmatched bases: 7. CDR3 length: 14 amino acids. Germline CDR1 reads SEHNR; CDR2 reads FQNEAQ (reference sequence). CDR3 region: CASSSTGEPYEQYF. DNA for the CDR3: TGTGCCAGCAGTTCAACAGGGGAACCCTACGAGCAGTACTTC.

The V gene is TRBV7-2, the J gene TRBJ1-2, with 9 bases lining up with TRBD1. CDR1 and CDR2 from the germline V gene are SGHTA and FQGNSA. The length of the CDR3 is 15 residues. After removal of 1 base from V and 2 bases from J, the junction contained 2 bases not matched to a gene. CDR3 in DNA: TGTGCCAGCAGCTTAGGTGGGACAGGGAACTATGGCTACACCTTC. Its translation: CASSLGGTGNYGYTF.

The genes are TRBV15 and TRBJ2-3; D is perhaps TRBD1 (6 bases). The CDR3 runs 15 residues. CDR1 LNHNV and CDR2 YYDKDF come from the germline V gene (reference sequence). V was clipped by 1 base and J by 4 bases, with 12 bases between them. Here the CDR3 DNA reads TGTGCCACCAGCAGAGTTACAGGGTATCCAGATACGCAGTATTTT. Encoded protein: CATSRVTGYPDTQYF. The full variable domain, in which reference TRBV15 and TRBJ2-3 provide the parts outside the CDR3, is DAMVIQNPRYQVTQFGKPVTLSCSQTLNHNVMYWYQQKSSQAPKLLFHYYDKDFNNEADTPDNFQSRRPNTSFCFLDIRSPGLGDTAMYLCATSRVTGYPDTQYFGPGTRLTVL.

The V call is TRBV7-9, the J call TRBJ1-1, with D unresolved. The V and J ends lost 2 bases and 6 bases respectively, with 13 bases between them. CDR3 size: 14 residues. From germline, CDR1 is SEHNR and CDR2 FQNEAQ (reference sequence). CDR3 region: CASSLRAGYAEAFF. The DNA of the CDR3 is TGTGCCAGCAGCTTAAGAGCGGGTTACGCTGAAGCTTTCTTT.

The rearrangement joins TRBV5-6 to TRBJ2-7; 10 positions agree with TRBD2. Germline assignment: CDR1 SGHDT and CDR2 YYEEEE. V lost 0 bases, J lost 6 bases, and 3 bases stayed unmatched. The length of the CDR3 is 14 residues. CDR3 protein: CASSLGAGGFEQYF. DNA for the CDR3: TGTGCCAGCAGCTTGGGAGCGGGAGGGTTCGAGCAGTACTTC. The complete variable domain, with remaining parts taken from reference TRBV5-6 and TRBJ2-7, reads DAGVTQSPTHLIKTRGQQVTLRCSPKSGHDTVSWYQQALGQGPQFIFQYYEEEERQRGNFPDRFSGHQFPNYSSELNVNALLLGDSALYLCASSLGAGGFEQYFGPGTRLTVT.

This rearrangement joins TRBV9 to TRBJ1-5, with D possibly matching TRBD1 (5 bases). Trimming shortened V by 0 bases and J by 6 bases, and 10 bases separated the two germline ends. This CDR3 region has 14 residues. The germline gives CDR1 SGDLS, CDR2 YYNGEE. CDR3 sequence: CASSVASGFQPQHF. In nucleotides, the CDR3 is TGTGCCAGCAGCGTAGCTTCAGGGTTTCAGCCCCAGCATTTT.

The V gene is TRBV11-2, the J gene TRBJ1-6; 8 nucleotides match TRBD1. Unmatched junction bases numbered 4, after V lost 5 bases and J lost 7 bases. CDR1 and CDR2 (germline): SGHAT, FQNNGV. The CDR3 has 14 residues. CDR3 amino acids: CASSNRDRNSPLHF. CDR3 coding DNA: TGTGCCAGCAGCAACCGGGACAGGAATTCACCCCTCCACTTT. The full variable domain, with the rest looked up from reference TRBV11-2 and TRBJ1-6, is EAGVAQSPRYKIIEKRQSVAFWCNPISGHATLYWYQQILGQGPKLLIQFQNNGVVDDSQLPKDRFSAERLKGVDSTLKIQPAKLEDSAVYLCASSNRDRNSPLHFGNGTRLTVT.

The V and J genes are TRBV3-1 (or the pseudogene TRBV3-2) and TRBJ2-1; TRBD2 matches at 7 bases. V dropped 4 bases and J dropped 6; count of bases not matched to a gene: 9. The CDR3 runs 15 residues. Germline V gene lookup returns CDR1 LGHDT and CDR2 YNNKEL (reference sequence). The CDR3 region has the DNA TGTGCCAGCAGCCCCCTCAGACTAGCAGGCAATGAGCAGTTCTTC. As protein: CASSPLRLAGNEQFF.

This clone occurred once. The chain links TRBV5-4 to TRBJ2-3; the match to TRBD1 covers 8 bases. The CDR3 covers 16 residues. Germline V gene sequence: CDR1 SGHNT, CDR2 YYREEE (reference sequence). The trim removed 4 bases at V and 0 bases at J, leaving 7 bases unmatched. CDR3 amino acids: CASSPRTGSSTDTQYF. The DNA of the CDR3 is TGTGCCAGCAGCCCCCGGACAGGGTCTAGCACAGATACGCAGTATTTT.

The chain recombines TRBV30 with TRBJ1-4; 8 bases match TRBD1. The CDR3 is 15 residues long. The germline CDR1 and CDR2 sequences are GTSNPN and SVGIG (reference sequence). V shed 0 bases, J shed 9 bases, and the junction held 9 bases outside the gene matches. The CDR3 DNA sequence: TGTGCCTGGAGTGTCCCAGGGGGCAACGTCAAAAAACTGTTTTTT. This codes for CAWSVPGGNVKKLFF.

The table lists this clone with a count of one. The chain carries TRBV7-2 and TRBJ1-2; 7 nucleotides match TRBD1. This CDR3 has 16 amino acids. With 5 bases clipped from V and 0 bases from J, the junction kept 9 bases outside the gene matches. CDR1 SGHTA and CDR2 FQGNSA come from the germline V gene. The CDR3 region is CASSQNGQVPNYGYTF. The DNA of the CDR3 is TGTGCCAGCAGCCAAAACGGACAGGTTCCTAACTATGGCTACACCTTC.

This clone showed up just a few times. This chain connects TRBV7-9 to TRBJ2-7; 7 positions match TRBD1. Germline CDR1 reads SEHNR; CDR2 reads FQNEAQ (reference sequence). V shed 5 bases and J 5 bases; nucleotides not matched to a gene: 9. This CDR3 has 14 amino acids. CDR3 amino acids: CASSTNRGFDEQYF. The CDR3 DNA sequence: TGTGCCAGCAGCACAAACAGGGGTTTCGACGAGCAGTACTTC.

The chain combines TRBV7-2 with TRBJ1-6, with D unresolved. V was shortened by 0 bases and J by 8 bases, with 11 bases between the two germline ends. This CDR3 has 15 amino acids. CDR1 and CDR2 from the germline V gene are SGHTA and FQGNSA. DNA of the CDR3: TGTGCCAGCAGCTTAGCTCTGCAGTTGGATTCACCCCTCCACTTT. This gives the protein CASSLALQLDSPLHF.

This chain connects TRBV2 to TRBJ1-1, with D unclear. The CDR3 has 14 amino acids. From germline, CDR1 is SNHLY and CDR2 FYNNEI. V lost 6 bases to trimming and J lost 4 bases, with 15 bases between them. As DNA, the CDR3 is TGTGCCAGCAGCTCTCTAGTCTCGGGCACTGAAGCTTTCTTT. Encoded protein: CASSSLVSGTEAFF.

The chain couples TRBV6-1 to TRBJ2-7, with 7 bases that match TRBD2. The trim removed 0 bases at V and 0 bases at J, leaving 2 bases unmatched. The germline gives CDR1 MNHNS, CDR2 SASEGT. The CDR3 is made up of 15 amino acids. The CDR3, as DNA: TGTGCCAGCAGTGAAGCGGGCGGGAGCTCCTACGAGCAGTACTTC. Translating gives CASSEAGGSSYEQYF.

The chain carries TRBV28 and TRBJ1-4; perhaps TRBD1 as D (5 bases). The CDR3 runs 13 residues. Per the germline V gene, CDR1 is MDHEN and CDR2 is SYDVKM. V was clipped by 6 bases and J by 6 bases, with 11 bases between them. CDR3 sequence: CASREGTDEKLFF. CDR3 bases: TGTGCCAGCAGGGAGGGGACGGATGAAAAACTGTTTTTT.

The rearrangement uses TRBV6-5 and TRBJ1-2; 7 bases agree with TRBD1. Trimming took 6 bases from V and 4 from J; bases not matched to a gene: 11. Germline CDR1 reads MNHEY; CDR2 reads SVGAGI. This CDR3 is 15 amino acids long. The CDR3 is CASRRNRDSSYGYTF. The CDR3 DNA reads TGTGCCAGCAGACGTAACCGGGACAGCTCCTATGGCTACACCTTC.

This clone was seen a single time. V and J are TRBV27 and TRBJ1-5; D perhaps matches TRBD1 (6 bases). Germline V gene data show CDR1 as MNHEY and CDR2 as SMNVEV (reference sequence). CDR3 length equals 16 residues. With 6 bases removed from V and 2 bases from J, the gap between germline ends came to 17 bases. The CDR3 DNA reads as TGTGCCAGCAGAACTCTAGGGACACCGGGCAATCAGCCCCAGCATTTT. Translating it yields CASRTLGTPGNQPQHF.

The J gene is TRBJ2-6, the V gene TRBV4-3; D unclear. V dropped 0 bases and J dropped 0 bases, with 6 bases sitting between them. Per germline, CDR1 LGHNA and CDR2 YSLEER. This CDR3 is 16 amino acids long. Written as DNA, the CDR3 is TGCGCCAGCAGCCAAGACAGGTTCTCTGGGGCCAACGTCCTGACTTTC. This encodes CASSQDRFSGANVLTF.

The V and J genes are TRBV19 and TRBJ1-1, with D tentatively TRBD1 (6 bases). V lost 3 bases, J lost 4 bases, and 12 bases lay in between. CDR1 is LNHDA and CDR2 is SQIVND in the germline V gene (reference sequence). The CDR3 totals 14 residues. The CDR3 sequence: CASSIRGAGTEAFF. The CDR3 coding sequence is TGTGCCAGTAGTATTCGGGGGGCAGGCACTGAAGCTTTCTTT.

This clone appeared a few times. The chain has TRBV28 and TRBJ1-4, with 9 bases lining up with TRBD1. The J segment lost 8 bases and the V segment lost 6 bases, leaving 13 bases of the junction unmatched. The CDR3 is 16 amino acids. CDR1 is MDHEN, CDR2 SYDVKM, per germline. The CDR3 nucleotides are TGTGCCAGCAGCCTGGACCGGGACAGGGTATCGGAAAAACTGTTTTTT. Translating gives CASSLDRDRVSEKLFF.

This clone was observed a single time. The chain employs TRBV27 and TRBJ2-3, with 7 nucleotides matching TRBD1. The V and J ends lost 8 bases and 2 bases, in that order; junction bases with no gene match: 13. Germline CDR1 MNHEY, CDR2 SMNVEV (reference sequence). CDR3 size: 16 residues. CDR3 amino acids: CASGTRDSKSTDTQYF. Here the CDR3 DNA reads TGTGCCAGCGGTACTCGGGACAGCAAATCCACAGATACGCAGTATTTT.

The rearrangement uses TRBV27 and TRBJ1-2; unclear D gene. Germline V gene lookup returns CDR1 MNHEY and CDR2 SMNVEV (reference sequence). Trimming removed 4 bases from V and 7 bases from J, with 10 bases in between. This CDR3 contains 12 residues. CDR3 sequence reads: CASSSATGGYTF. CDR3 bases: TGTGCCAGCAGTTCCGCCACGGGTGGCTACACCTTC.

The chain joins TRBV19 to TRBJ2-3, with 9 bases lining up with TRBD2. The germline V gene has CDR1 LNHDA and CDR2 SQIVND (reference sequence). Germline trimming cut 3 bases from V and 0 bases from J; bases unmatched to any gene: 13. This CDR3 is 19 amino acids long. CDR3 DNA: TGTGCCAGTAGTATTTCCCCTTCTGGGACTAGCTCCAGCACAGATACGCAGTATTTT. This encodes CASSISPSGTSSSTDTQYF.

The chain employs TRBV6-4 and TRBJ1-4; 9 nucleotides match TRBD1. This CDR3 contains 14 residues. The junction had 2 bases not matched to a gene; V was cut back by 2 bases and J by 7 bases. In germline, CDR1 is MRHNA, CDR2 SNTAGT. CDR3 sequence reads: CASSDGTGTEKLFF. CDR3 DNA sequence: TGTGCCAGCAGTGACGGGACAGGGACTGAAAAACTGTTTTTT.

The V call is TRBV9, the J call TRBJ2-5; possible D gene TRBD2, 5 bases. Germline V gene sequence: CDR1 SGDLS, CDR2 YYNGEE. The CDR3 is 16 residues long. Trimming stripped 4 bases from V and 1 base from J, with 17 bases between. The CDR3 DNA reads as TGTGCCAGCAGCCTATCATCTGGACTGACCCAAGAGACCCAGTACTTC. Amino acids: CASSLSSGLTQETQYF.

This clone was counted between two and nine times. V gene TRBV6-1 combines with J gene TRBJ1-2; TRBD1 matches 9 bases. V gave up 5 bases and J gave up 4 bases; unmatched junction bases: 5. CDR1 MNHNS and CDR2 SASEGT come from the germline V gene. This CDR3 contains 14 residues. CDR3 coding DNA: TGTGCCAGCAGTCGGACAGGGGACGGCTATGGCTACACCTTC. This translates into CASSRTGDGYGYTF.

In DNA, the CDR3 is TGCAGTGCTAGTCCAGGGTATGAAGGCTACACCTTC. Protein product: CSASPGYEGYTF. The V and J genes are TRBV20-1 and TRBJ1-2; tentative D call: TRBD1 (5 bases). CDR3 length equals 12 residues. CDR1 is DFQATT and CDR2 is SNEGSKA in the germline V gene (reference sequence). The V end was cut by 3 bases, the J end by 8 bases, with 13 bases between.